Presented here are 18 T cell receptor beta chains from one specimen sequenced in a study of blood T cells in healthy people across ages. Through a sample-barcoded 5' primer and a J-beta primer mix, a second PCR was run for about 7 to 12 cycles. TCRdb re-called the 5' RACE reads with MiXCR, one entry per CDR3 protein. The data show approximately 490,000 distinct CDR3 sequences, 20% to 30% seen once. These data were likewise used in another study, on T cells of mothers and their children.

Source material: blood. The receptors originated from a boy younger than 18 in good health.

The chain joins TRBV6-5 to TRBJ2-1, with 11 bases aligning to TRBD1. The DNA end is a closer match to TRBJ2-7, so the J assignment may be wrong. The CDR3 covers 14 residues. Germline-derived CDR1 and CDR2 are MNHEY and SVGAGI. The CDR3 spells CASRTGTGGYEQYF. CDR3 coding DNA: TGTGCCAGCAGGACCGGGACAGGGGGCTACGAGCAGTACTTC.

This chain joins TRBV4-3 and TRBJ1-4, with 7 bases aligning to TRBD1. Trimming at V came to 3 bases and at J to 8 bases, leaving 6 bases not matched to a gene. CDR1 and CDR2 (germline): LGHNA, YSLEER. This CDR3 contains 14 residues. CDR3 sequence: CASSQGRGQEKLFF. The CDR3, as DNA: TGCGCCAGCAGCCAGGGGAGGGGGCAAGAAAAACTGTTTTTT.

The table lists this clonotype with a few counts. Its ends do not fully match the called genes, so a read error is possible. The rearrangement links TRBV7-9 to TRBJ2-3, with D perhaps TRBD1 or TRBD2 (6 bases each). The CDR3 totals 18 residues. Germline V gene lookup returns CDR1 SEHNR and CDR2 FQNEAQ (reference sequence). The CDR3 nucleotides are TGTACCAGCAGCAAAGGGGGGTATCGGTCCCGGGGCACAGATACGCAGTATTTT. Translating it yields CTSSKGGYRSRGTDTQYF.

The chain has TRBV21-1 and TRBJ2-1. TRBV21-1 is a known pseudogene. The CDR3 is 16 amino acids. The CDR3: CASSKRGRTSYNEQFF. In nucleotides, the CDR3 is TGTGCCAGCAGCAAACGCGGGAGGACCTCCTACAATGAGCAGTTCTTC.

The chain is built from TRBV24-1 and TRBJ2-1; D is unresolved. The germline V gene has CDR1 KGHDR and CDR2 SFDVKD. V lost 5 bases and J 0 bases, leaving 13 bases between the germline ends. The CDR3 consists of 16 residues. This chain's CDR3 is CATSASFGGSYNEQFF. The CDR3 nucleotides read TGTGCCACCAGTGCCTCCTTTGGCGGCTCCTACAATGAGCAGTTCTTC.

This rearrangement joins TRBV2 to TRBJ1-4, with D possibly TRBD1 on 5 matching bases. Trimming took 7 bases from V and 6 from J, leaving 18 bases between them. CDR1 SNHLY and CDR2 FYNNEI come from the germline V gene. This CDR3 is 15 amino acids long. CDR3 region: CASKDPRDSDEKLFF. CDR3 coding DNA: TGTGCCAGCAAAGACCCCAGGGATTCGGATGAAAAACTGTTTTTT.

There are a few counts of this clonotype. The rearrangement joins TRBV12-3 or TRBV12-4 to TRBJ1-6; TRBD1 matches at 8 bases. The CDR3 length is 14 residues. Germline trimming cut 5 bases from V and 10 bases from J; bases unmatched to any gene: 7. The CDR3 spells CASSNTGGESPLHF. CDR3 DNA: TGTGCCAGCAGTAACACAGGGGGTGAATCACCCCTCCACTTT.

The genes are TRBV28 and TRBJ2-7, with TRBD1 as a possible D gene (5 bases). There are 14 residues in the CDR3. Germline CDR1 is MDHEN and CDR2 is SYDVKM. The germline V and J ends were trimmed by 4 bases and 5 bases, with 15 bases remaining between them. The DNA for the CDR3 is TGTGCCAGCAGTTCCGGACAAAGTGGCCACGAGCAGTACTTC. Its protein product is CASSSGQSGHEQYF.

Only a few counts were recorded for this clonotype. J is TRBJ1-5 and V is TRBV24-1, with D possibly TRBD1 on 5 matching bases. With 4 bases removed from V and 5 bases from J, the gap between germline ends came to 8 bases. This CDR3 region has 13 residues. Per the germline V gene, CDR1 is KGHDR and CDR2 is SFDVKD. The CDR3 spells CATSDQGYQPQHF. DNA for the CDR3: TGTGCCACCAGTGACCAGGGCTATCAGCCCCAGCATTTT.

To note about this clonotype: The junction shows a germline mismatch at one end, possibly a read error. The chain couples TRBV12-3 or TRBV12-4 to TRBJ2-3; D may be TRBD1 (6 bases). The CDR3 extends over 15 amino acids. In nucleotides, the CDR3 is TGTGCCAGCAGTTTAAACAGGGTGTTTACAGATACGCAGTATTTC. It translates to CASSLNRVFTDTQYF.

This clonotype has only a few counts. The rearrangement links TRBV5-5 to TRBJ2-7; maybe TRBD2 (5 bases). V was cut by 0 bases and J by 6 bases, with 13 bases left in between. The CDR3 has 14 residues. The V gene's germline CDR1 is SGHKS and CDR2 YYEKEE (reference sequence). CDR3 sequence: CASSLGGQLSEQYF. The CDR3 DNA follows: TGTGCCAGCAGCTTGGGAGGGCAGCTGTCCGAGCAGTACTTC.

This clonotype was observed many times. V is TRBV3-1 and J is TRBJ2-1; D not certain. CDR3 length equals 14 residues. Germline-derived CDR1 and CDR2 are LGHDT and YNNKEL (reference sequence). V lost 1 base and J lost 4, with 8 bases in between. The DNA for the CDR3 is TGTGCCAGCAGCCAAGGTCTAGTATACAATGAGCAGTTCTTC. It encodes CASSQGLVYNEQFF.

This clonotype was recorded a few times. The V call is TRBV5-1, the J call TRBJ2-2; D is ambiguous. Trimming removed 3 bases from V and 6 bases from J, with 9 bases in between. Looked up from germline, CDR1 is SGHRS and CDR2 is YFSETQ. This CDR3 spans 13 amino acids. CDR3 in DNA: TGCGCCAGCAGCTCATACCTCTCCGGGGAGCTGTTTTTT. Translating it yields CASSSYLSGELFF. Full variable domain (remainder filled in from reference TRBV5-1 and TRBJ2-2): KAGVTQTPRYLIKTRGQQVTLSCSPISGHRSVSWYQQTPGQGLQFLFEYFSETQRNKGNFPGRFSGRQFSNSRSEMNVSTLELGDSALYLCASSSYLSGELFFGEGSRLTVL.

CDR3: CSAPARTSLWPDTQYF. CDR3 sequence (DNA): TGCAGTGCTCCGGCACGGACTAGCTTGTGGCCAGATACGCAGTATTTT. The chain uses TRBV20-1 and TRBJ2-3; 8 bases are a match to TRBD2. Germline loops: CDR1 DFQATT, CDR2 SNEGSKA (reference sequence). J lost 4 bases, V lost 5 bases, and 14 bases had no gene match. The CDR3 loop spans 16 amino acids.

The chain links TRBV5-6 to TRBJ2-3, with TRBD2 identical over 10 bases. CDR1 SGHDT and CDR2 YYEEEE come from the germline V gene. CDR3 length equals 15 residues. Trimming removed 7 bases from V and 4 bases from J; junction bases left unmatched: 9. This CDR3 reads CASEGLAGVADTQYF. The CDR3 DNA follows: TGTGCCAGCGAGGGGCTAGCGGGAGTTGCAGATACGCAGTATTTT.

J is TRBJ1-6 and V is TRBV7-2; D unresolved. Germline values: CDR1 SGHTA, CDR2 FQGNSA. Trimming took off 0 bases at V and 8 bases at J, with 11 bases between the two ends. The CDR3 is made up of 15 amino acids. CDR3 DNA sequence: TGTGCCAGCAGCTTAGCGTTCCAAAAGGATTCACCCCTCCACTTT. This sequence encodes CASSLAFQKDSPLHF. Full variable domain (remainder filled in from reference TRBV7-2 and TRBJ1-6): GAGVSQSPSNKVTEKGKDVELRCDPISGHTALYWYRQSLGQGLEFLIYFQGNSAPDKSGLPSDRFSAERTGGSVSTLTIQRTQQEDSAVYLCASSLAFQKDSPLHFGNGTRLTVT.

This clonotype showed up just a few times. CDR3 protein: CASSPDSVGEQFF. The DNA of the CDR3 is TGTGCCAGCAGCCCGGACTCCGTCGGGGAGCAGTTCTTC. The rearrangement links TRBV12-3 or TRBV12-4 to TRBJ2-1, with D possibly being TRBD2 (5 bases). The V end was cut by 6 bases, the J end by 10 bases, with 16 bases between. This CDR3 has 13 residues.

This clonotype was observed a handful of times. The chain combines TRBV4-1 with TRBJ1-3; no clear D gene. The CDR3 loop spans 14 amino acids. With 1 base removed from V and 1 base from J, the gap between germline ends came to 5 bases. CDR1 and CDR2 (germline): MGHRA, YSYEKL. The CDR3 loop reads CASSQGMSGNTIYF. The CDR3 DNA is TGCGCCAGCAGCCAAGGGATGTCTGGAAACACCATATATTTT.